The rows below give T cell receptor beta chains drawn from one sample of a study of monozygotic twins with inflammatory bowel disease. TCRdb reprocessed the 5' RACE reads, with one entry per CDR3 protein and no DNA. This sample's table reports 200,000 to 250,000 distinct CDR3 sequences. Material: blood. The receptor source for this set is a human donor with ulcerative colitis or Crohn's disease, or a healthy co-twin of an affected twin (not recorded which). The CDR3 runs from the conserved cysteine through the conserved F or W. Fields, in order: V gene, J gene, CDR3 protein.

v_call: TRBV2
j_call: TRBJ2-1
cdr3_aa: CASRTLAGRYNEQFF

v_call: TRBV7-9
j_call: TRBJ1-1
cdr3_aa: CASRKGEETEAFF

v_call: TRBV4-1
j_call: TRBJ1-5
cdr3_aa: CASSQEVNQPQHF

v_call: TRBV2
j_call: TRBJ2-3
cdr3_aa: CASRDPTTDTQYF

v_call: TRBV6-5
j_call: TRBJ2-3
cdr3_aa: CASSYPGTGGTDTQYF

v_call: TRBV2
j_call: TRBJ2-7
cdr3_aa: CASRSQGQGAYEQYF

v_call: TRBV7-2
j_call: TRBJ2-2
cdr3_aa: CASSSVRAASEELFF

v_call: TRBV6-1
j_call: TRBJ1-1
cdr3_aa: CASSPQGADTEAFF

v_call: TRBV4-3
j_call: TRBJ2-5
cdr3_aa: CASSQQEYQETQYF

v_call: TRBV6-5
j_call: TRBJ2-3
cdr3_aa: CASSILPPGGGARDTQYF

v_call: TRBV7-2
j_call: TRBJ2-6
cdr3_aa: CASTRPGGANVLTF

v_call: TRBV27
j_call: TRBJ2-3
cdr3_aa: CASSLLGVAGLRDTQYF

v_call: TRBV5-1
j_call: TRBJ2-5
cdr3_aa: CASSAPNSRETQYF

v_call: TRBV20-1
j_call: TRBJ2-2
cdr3_aa: CSARPGTSGTGELFF

v_call: TRBV7-7
j_call: TRBJ2-3
cdr3_aa: CASSLGDSLTDTQYF

v_call: TRBV2
j_call: TRBJ2-1
cdr3_aa: CASSEFGDTVSYNEQFF

v_call: TRBV24-1
j_call: TRBJ2-7
cdr3_aa: CATLTYHEQYF

v_call: TRBV5-1
j_call: TRBJ2-7
cdr3_aa: CASSTSTGLPSYEQYF

v_call: TRBV7-9
j_call: TRBJ1-1
cdr3_aa: CASSLVGTANTEAFF

v_call: TRBV5-4
j_call: TRBJ2-1
cdr3_aa: CASSSLAGANYNEQFF